This entry is about one T cell receptor (beta chain). The record originates from a study of blood T cell repertoires in COVID-19. At the level of the study: Sites in the United States, Italy and Spain provided acute and convalescent COVID-19 samples.

Per the authors' pipeline: From reference gene primer amplification, estimates of nucleated cell counts were derived. Libraries were prepared by immunoSEQ multiplex PCR; TCRdb keeps only in-frame clonotypes and omits some of them. The DNA gave D and trimming, while V, J and clone size come from that table. Here the sample spans over 130,000 clones, roughly 80% being singletons. V gave up 4 bases and J gave up 0 bases, with 13 bases separating them. This CDR3 comprises 16 residues. From germline, CDR1 is LNHDA and CDR2 SQIVND (reference sequence). Sequences were obtained from peripheral blood. The rearrangement links TRBV19 to TRBJ1-5; weak D call: TRBD1 (6 bases). The sequence came from an elderly woman with acute or convalescent COVID-19. The CDR3 DNA is TGTGCCAGTAGTACCGGACAGACACCTAGCAATCAGCCCCAGCATTTT. Its protein is CASSTGQTPSNQPQHF.